The following is a T cell receptor (beta chain) sequence with its context. The data were obtained in a study of blood T cell repertoires in COVID-19. Libraries were prepared by immunoSEQ multiplex PCR; TCRdb keeps only in-frame clonotypes and omits some of them. The top ten hold 6.6% of the sample, which has some 70,000 clones, over 75% seen once. The germline CDR1 and CDR2 sequences are SGDLS and YYNGEE. V lost 4 bases, J lost 6 bases, and 5 bases stayed unmatched. This CDR3 contains 14 residues. The V gene is TRBV9, the J gene TRBJ2-1; 9 bases align to TRBD1. This receptor was obtained from a man aged 50-59 years with active COVID-19. Sequences were obtained from peripheral blood. CDR3 nucleotide sequence: TGTGCCAGCAGCACACGGGGACAGGGCAATGAGCAGTTCTTC. This translates into CASSTRGQGNEQFF.